These 12 T cell receptor beta chains share one sample of origin, sequenced in a study of CD8 T cells in Susac syndrome (dated by TCRdb to about 2019). Preparation of the library involved the immunoSEQ multiplex PCR assay. RNA was extracted with the RNeasy kit and 0.5 to 1 ug was reverse transcribed using random hexamers. TCRdb reanalyzed the raw reads on its own, using fastp at Q25 for trimming and MiXCR for clone calling, and kept in-frame beta chains. All rows with the same CDR3 protein become a single entry with the most common DNA and genes. The sample table records roughly 100,000 distinct CDR3 sequences; just under 95% of these occur just once. The ten largest account for about 0.3% of the sample. Sequencing input: CD4+ T cells from PBMCs. The receptors come from a human donor with Susac syndrome.

The chain carries TRBV27 and TRBJ1-5; 8 bases fit TRBD1. The germline V gene encodes CDR1 MNHEY and CDR2 SMNVEV (reference sequence). This CDR3 has 15 residues. V was clipped by 8 bases and J by 5 bases; unmatched bases: 11. CDR3 residues: CASSPLGQGHQPQHF. The CDR3, as DNA: TGTGCCAGCTCGCCCCTTGGACAGGGCCATCAGCCCCAGCATTTT.

This chain joins TRBV5-6 and TRBJ1-2, with 7 nucleotides matching TRBD1. The CDR3 runs to 16 residues. Germline values: CDR1 SGHDT, CDR2 YYEEEE. V was clipped by 3 bases and J by 2 bases; unmatched bases: 10. The CDR3 reads CASSWGTVSANYGYTF. The DNA for the CDR3 is TGTGCCAGCAGCTGGGGGACAGTTAGTGCGAACTATGGCTACACCTTC.

This sequence joins TRBV7-2 and TRBJ2-1; D is uncertain. The germline V gene has CDR1 SGHTA and CDR2 FQGNSA. CDR3 length: 15 amino acids. V gave up 2 bases and J gave up 0 bases, with 8 bases separating them. CDR3 sequence: CASSLLGSSYNEQFF. In DNA form, the CDR3 reads TGTGCCAGCAGCTTATTAGGAAGCTCCTACAATGAGCAGTTCTTC.

The V and J genes are TRBV5-1 and TRBJ2-1, with TRBD2 matching over 13 bases. The CDR3 is 17 amino acids. Per the germline V gene, CDR1 is SGHRS and CDR2 is YFSETQ. J lost 4 bases, V lost 3 bases, and 7 bases had no gene match. This chain's CDR3 is CASSWAGTSGVYNEQFF. For the CDR3, the DNA is TGCGCCAGCAGCTGGGCCGGGACTAGCGGGGTTTACAATGAGCAGTTCTTC.

The V call is TRBV20-1, the J call TRBJ2-3; 7 bases map to TRBD1. V gave up 5 bases and J gave up 4 bases; unmatched junction bases: 6. This CDR3 spans 13 amino acids. CDR1 and CDR2 from the germline V gene are DFQATT and SNEGSKA (reference sequence). The CDR3 coding sequence is TGCAGTGCTGCCCGGGACAGCGCAGATACGCAGTATTTT. It yields the protein CSAARDSADTQYF.

The chain uses TRBV30 and TRBJ2-7; TRBD1 or TRBD2 may be the D gene (5 bases each). CDR1 and CDR2 from the germline V gene are GTSNPN and SVGIG (reference sequence). V dropped 3 bases and J dropped 5 bases, with 17 bases sitting between them. CDR3 length: 14 amino acids. In DNA, the CDR3 is TGTGCCTGGAGCCTGAGGGGCTTTCGCGACGAGCAGTACTTC. This codes for CAWSLRGFRDEQYF.

This chain joins TRBV6-2 or TRBV6-3 and TRBJ2-2; 8 bases fit TRBD2. The ends lost 2 bases at V and 0 bases at J; junction bases unmatched: 8. The CDR3 runs 18 residues. The germline V gene encodes CDR1 MNHEY and CDR2 SVGEGT. CDR3 sequence: CASSYTTSGGANTGELFF. The CDR3 bases are TGTGCCAGCAGTTACACCACTAGCGGTGGCGCGAACACCGGGGAGCTGTTTTTT.

The chain combines TRBV6-5 with TRBJ2-7; D may correspond to TRBD1 or TRBD2 (5 bases each). The germline V and J ends were trimmed by 0 bases and 0 bases, with 12 bases remaining between them. This CDR3 has 16 amino acids. CDR1 and CDR2 from the germline V gene are MNHEY and SVGAGI. The CDR3 sequence: CASSYSAREFSYEQYF. CDR3 nucleotides: TGTGCCAGCAGTTACTCGGCCAGGGAGTTCTCCTACGAGCAGTACTTC.

The rearrangement links TRBV30 to TRBJ2-2; D is ambiguous. The CDR3 loop spans 12 amino acids. Germline lookup yields CDR1 GTSNPN and CDR2 SVGIG (reference sequence). CDR3 region: CAIGSNTGELFF. CDR3 bases: TGTGCGATCGGGTCAAACACCGGGGAGCTGTTTTTT.

This chain connects TRBV2 to TRBJ1-1; D possibly corresponds to TRBD1 (6 bases). Germline CDR1 SNHLY, CDR2 FYNNEI. The CDR3 consists of 13 residues. V lost 1 base and J 3 bases, leaving 6 bases between the germline ends. CDR3 protein: CASSEEGDTEAFF. In nucleotides, the CDR3 is TGTGCCAGCAGTGAAGAGGGGGACACTGAAGCTTTCTTT.

The rearrangement joins TRBV6-5 to TRBJ1-1; D is ambiguous. This CDR3 is built from 15 residues. CDR1 and CDR2 from the germline V gene are MNHEY and SVGAGI. V was shortened by 0 bases and J by 5 bases, with 13 bases between the two germline ends. CDR3 in DNA: TGTGCCAGCAGTTACTCAGGCGGGCGCGGTACTGAAGCTTTCTTT. Translated, it gives CASSYSGGRGTEAFF.

This chain links TRBV4-1 with TRBJ1-5, with D uncertain. The V gene's germline CDR1 is MGHRA and CDR2 YSYEKL. Trimming removed 3 bases at V and 8 bases at J, with 11 bases between. The CDR3 has 13 residues. CDR3 residues: CASSQQVPEPQHF. In nucleotides, the CDR3 is TGCGCCAGCAGCCAGCAAGTCCCGGAGCCCCAGCATTTT.